Given below is one T cell receptor beta chain in context. These data come from a study of CD8+CD57+ T cells in acquired aplastic anemia. Profiling of TCR beta VDJ combinations and CDR3 sequences used genomic DNA as template. TCRdb ran MiXCR on the reads and lists one entry per CDR3 protein. The table includes fewer than 250,000 distinct CDR3 sequences, roughly half detected once. This clonotype was sampled from a human donor in good health, serving as a control. Material for sequencing was sorted CD4+, CD8+, or CD8+CD57+ T cells (not recorded which) from PBMCs.

In DNA form, the CDR3 reads TGTGCCAGCTCACCAAACAGGGACTCTGGAAACACCATATATTTT. Translated, it gives CASSPNRDSGNTIYF. The genes are TRBV18 and TRBJ1-3; tentative D call: TRBD1 (6 bases). The CDR3 contains 15 residues. Trimming pared 2 bases from V and 0 bases from J, leaving 8 bases between. From germline, CDR1 is KGHSH and CDR2 LQKENI.